One sample yielded the 27 T cell receptor beta chains listed below, sequenced in a study of cytomegalovirus exposure and HLA in healthy donors. The PCR made use of 60 Vbeta and 13 Jbeta primers. Produced via immunoSEQ multiplex PCR; TCRdb's table is partial and in-frame only. The table shows 100,000 to 150,000 clones, with roughly 81% occurring only once. Sequences were obtained from PBMCs. The receptors stem from a woman younger than 45 in good health and CMV-seronegative.

The chain links TRBV7-2 to TRBJ2-3; D is undetermined. Trimming took 2 bases from V and 5 from J, leaving 8 bases between them. Germline V lookup: CDR1 SGHTA, CDR2 FQGNSA. This CDR3 contains 13 residues. CDR3 residues: CASSLSVLDTQYF. The CDR3 coding sequence is TGTGCCAGCAGCTTATCGGTCCTAGATACGCAGTATTTT. The complete variable domain, with remaining parts taken from reference TRBV7-2 and TRBJ2-3, reads GAGVSQSPSNKVTEKGKDVELRCDPISGHTALYWYRQSLGQGLEFLIYFQGNSAPDKSGLPSDRFSAERTGGSVSTLTIQRTQQEDSAVYLCASSLSVLDTQYFGPGTRLTVL.

The chain uses TRBV7-6 and TRBJ2-7; TRBD1 aligns across 7 bases. The CDR3 consists of 15 residues. The V gene end was trimmed by 4 bases and the J gene end by 2 bases; junction bases not matched to a gene: 8. Germline loops: CDR1 SGHVS, CDR2 FNYEAQ. CDR3 in DNA: TGTGCCAGCAGCTCACAACCGGGACAGCCCTACGAGCAGTACTTC. This sequence encodes CASSSQPGQPYEQYF.

This chain joins TRBV30 and TRBJ2-7; 8 bases map to TRBD1. V lost 2 bases and J lost 2; bases outside the gene matches: 8. Germline V gene sequence: CDR1 GTSNPN, CDR2 SVGIG (reference sequence). The CDR3 is made up of 15 amino acids. Here the CDR3 reads CAWSQGAGEAYEQYF. CDR3 in DNA: TGTGCCTGGAGTCAGGGGGCAGGAGAAGCCTACGAGCAGTACTTC.

The chain combines TRBV5-5 with TRBJ2-1; D is ambiguous. V was clipped by 2 bases and J by 6 bases, with 15 bases between them. The CDR3 runs 15 residues. The V gene's germline CDR1 is SGHKS and CDR2 YYEKEE (reference sequence). CDR3 region: CASSFDQWSTNEQFF. The CDR3 DNA is TGTGCCAGCAGCTTCGACCAGTGGAGTACCAATGAGCAGTTCTTC.

The chain is built from TRBV11-3 and TRBJ1-1; weak D call: TRBD1 (6 bases). The germline gives CDR1 SGHNT, CDR2 YENEEA. This CDR3 comprises 14 residues. Trimming took off 5 bases at V and 11 bases at J, with 21 bases between the two ends. In DNA, the CDR3 is TGTGCCAGCAGCGCCTCCTGGGGGCTCCCAGGGGCTTTCTTT. Translating gives CASSASWGLPGAFF.

V is TRBV5-1 and J is TRBJ2-3; TRBD1 matches 8 bases. The V gene's germline CDR1 is SGHRS and CDR2 YFSETQ. The junction had 7 bases not matched to a gene; V was cut back by 4 bases and J by 0 bases. The CDR3 is 16 residues long. The CDR3 is CASSLDRVTSTDTQYF. DNA of the CDR3: TGCGCCAGCAGCCTGGACAGGGTGACTAGCACAGATACGCAGTATTTT.

The rearrangement joins TRBV27 to TRBJ2-3; TRBD1 aligns across 7 bases. CDR3 size: 14 residues. J lost 1 base, V lost 5 bases, and 3 bases had no gene match. Germline CDR1 and CDR2: MNHEY and SMNVEV (reference sequence). CDR3 loop: CASSSGQGTDTQYF. As DNA, the CDR3 is TGTGCCAGCAGTAGTGGACAGGGCACAGATACGCAGTATTTT.

V usage is TRBV9 and J usage is TRBJ1-6; perhaps TRBD1 as D (5 bases). Per germline, CDR1 SGDLS and CDR2 YYNGEE. The CDR3 has 16 amino acids. Between the trimmed V and J ends, which lost 3 bases and 6 bases, there was a span of 16 bases. Here the CDR3 reads CASSGVGRQGNSPLHF. CDR3 DNA: TGTGCCAGCAGCGGAGTGGGGCGGCAGGGTAATTCACCCCTCCACTTT.

V and J are TRBV19 and TRBJ2-5; TRBD1 matches 7 bases. CDR1 LNHDA and CDR2 SQIVND come from the germline V gene (reference sequence). The CDR3 has 13 amino acids. The ends lost 6 bases at V and 3 bases at J; junction bases unmatched: 4. The CDR3 coding sequence is TGTGCCAGTAGGAGGACAGGAGAAGAGACCCAGTACTTC. This translates into CASRRTGEETQYF.

V is TRBV11-2 and J is TRBJ2-1; 8 bases are shared with TRBD2. The CDR3 covers 16 residues. V lost 6 bases, J lost 1 base, and 8 bases stayed unmatched. CDR1 SGHAT and CDR2 FQNNGV come from the germline V gene. The DNA for the CDR3 is TGTGCCAGCAGACCTGGACTAGCCGTTTCCTACAATGAGCAGTTCTTC. Translation gives CASRPGLAVSYNEQFF. Based on the CDR3 plus reference TRBV11-2 and TRBJ2-1, the full variable domain is EAGVAQSPRYKIIEKRQSVAFWCNPISGHATLYWYQQILGQGPKLLIQFQNNGVVDDSQLPKDRFSAERLKGVDSTLKIQPAKLEDSAVYLCASRPGLAVSYNEQFFGPGTRLTVL.

The rearrangement links TRBV4-3 to TRBJ2-2; tentatively, D is TRBD2 (6 bases). Trimming removed 4 bases from V and 6 bases from J, with 15 bases in between. The germline gives CDR1 LGHNA, CDR2 YSLEER. The CDR3 is 15 residues long. CDR3 in amino acids: CASSPQEGIPGELFF. CDR3 bases: TGCGCCAGCAGCCCACAGGAGGGGATTCCCGGGGAGCTGTTTTTT.

The gene calls are TRBV11-3 and TRBJ2-7; TRBD1 aligns across 7 bases. The CDR3 is 15 amino acids. Germline-derived CDR1 and CDR2 are SGHNT and YENEEA. With 5 bases clipped from V and 7 bases from J, the junction kept 14 bases outside the gene matches. CDR3 region: CASSPTTGPLREQYF. The CDR3, as DNA: TGTGCCAGCAGCCCCACGACAGGGCCCTTACGAGAGCAGTACTTC.

Notes on this clone: The same CDR3 also results from other DNA sequences found in this sample. The chain employs TRBV11-2 and TRBJ1-2; tentatively, D is TRBD1 (5 bases). V lost 1 base, J lost 2 bases, and 5 bases lay in between. Germline V gene lookup returns CDR1 SGHAT and CDR2 FQNNGV. There are 13 residues in the CDR3. CDR3 protein: CASSLGQNYGYTF. In nucleotides, the CDR3 is TGTGCCAGCAGCTTAGGACAGAACTATGGCTACACCTTC.

The chain combines TRBV6-5 with TRBJ1-1; D gene uncertain. Germline V gene lookup returns CDR1 MNHEY and CDR2 SVGAGI. CDR3 length: 13 amino acids. V lost 6 bases and J lost 1, with 9 bases in between. For the CDR3, the DNA is TGTGCCAGCAGGGCGGGCTGGAACACTGAAGCTTTCTTT. It specifies CASRAGWNTEAFF.

The chain has TRBV20-1 and TRBJ1-2; D is possibly TRBD1 (5 bases). Germline-derived CDR1 and CDR2 are DFQATT and SNEGSKA (reference sequence). The CDR3 is 11 amino acids. The ends were cut back, 5 bases at V and 6 bases at J, with 10 bases in the middle. CDR3 loop: CSARGGHGYTF. In nucleotides, the CDR3 is TGCAGTGCTCGGGGGGGACATGGCTACACCTTC.

V is TRBV27 and J is TRBJ1-1; D might be TRBD1 (5 bases). This CDR3 has 14 amino acids. Germline lookup yields CDR1 MNHEY and CDR2 SMNVEV (reference sequence). V dropped 0 bases and J dropped 5 bases, with 10 bases sitting between them. CDR3 nucleotides: TGTGCCAGCAGTTTATCAGGGGAGGGGACTGAAGCTTTCTTT. It yields the protein CASSLSGEGTEAFF.

A few counts support this clone. The rearrangement links TRBV7-8 to TRBJ2-1; 8 bases agree with TRBD2. The CDR3 runs to 14 residues. Germline lookup yields CDR1 SGHVS and CDR2 FQNEAQ. V shed 6 bases and J 5 bases; nucleotides not matched to a gene: 6. Written as DNA, the CDR3 is TGTGCCAGCAGGGTAGCGGGGCTAAACAATGAGCAGTTCTTC. Translating it yields CASRVAGLNNEQFF.

V and J are TRBV2 and TRBJ1-2, with TRBD1 identical over 7 bases. The germline V gene encodes CDR1 SNHLY and CDR2 FYNNEI. Germline trimming cut 9 bases from V and 0 bases from J; bases unmatched to any gene: 10. The CDR3 length is 15 residues. The CDR3 here is CARIGTASSNYGYTF. For the CDR3, the DNA is TGTGCCAGAATAGGGACAGCTAGCTCTAACTATGGCTACACCTTC.

This clone was seen a handful of times. The rearrangement uses TRBV2 and TRBJ2-7; 11 bases are a match to TRBD1. Germline-derived CDR1 and CDR2 are SNHLY and FYNNEI. CDR3 size: 15 residues. The junction had 7 bases not matched to a gene; V was cut back by 5 bases and J by 4 bases. CDR3 DNA sequence: TGTGCCAGCAGTTCCGCCGGGACAGGGGGGTACGAGCAGTACTTC. Protein: CASSSAGTGGYEQYF.

The chain employs TRBV10-3 and TRBJ2-7; maybe TRBD1 (5 bases). The CDR3 is made up of 17 amino acids. V lost 3 bases and J 7 bases, leaving 25 bases between the germline ends. Germline CDR1 reads ENHRY; CDR2 reads SYGVKD. The chain's CDR3 is CAISDVGGAAPGGEQYF. The DNA for the CDR3 is TGTGCCATCAGTGATGTCGGTGGGGCAGCCCCGGGTGGGGAGCAGTACTTC.

V is TRBV30 and J is TRBJ1-5, with 8 bases aligning to TRBD1. The ends lost 4 bases at V and 4 bases at J; junction bases unmatched: 3. Looked up from germline, CDR1 is GTSNPN and CDR2 is SVGIG (reference sequence). The CDR3 consists of 13 residues. CDR3 coding DNA: TGTGCCTGGAAGGGACAGGAAAATCAGCCCCAGCATTTT. Amino acids: CAWKGQENQPQHF.

The table lists this clone with a few counts. V usage is TRBV6-6 and J usage is TRBJ2-1, with D perhaps TRBD1 (5 bases). Per the germline V gene, CDR1 is MNHNY and CDR2 is SVGAGI (reference sequence). The CDR3 sequence is 16 residues long. V was trimmed by 3 bases and J by 0 bases, leaving 12 bases between them. In nucleotides, the CDR3 is TGTGCCAGCAGTTATCAGGGATTTAGCTCCTACAATGAGCAGTTCTTC. The encoded protein is CASSYQGFSSYNEQFF.

A remark on this clone: The sample holds other DNA sequences that translate to the same CDR3. This rearrangement joins TRBV28 to TRBJ2-5; TRBD2 matches at 11 bases. The CDR3 loop spans 15 amino acids. V lost 2 bases to trimming and J lost 1 base; unmatched junction nucleotides: 0. Looked up from germline, CDR1 is MDHEN and CDR2 is SYDVKM. For the CDR3, the DNA is TGTGCCAGCAGTTTAACTAGCGGGGGCCAAGAGACCCAGTACTTC. It codes for CASSLTSGGQETQYF.

The chain employs TRBV2 and TRBJ1-1, with TRBD1 as a possible D gene (6 bases). This CDR3 comprises 15 residues. CDR1 is SNHLY, CDR2 FYNNEI, per germline. V lost 2 bases to trimming and J lost 0 bases, with 10 bases between them. In DNA form, the CDR3 reads TGTGCCAGCAGTGAACAGGGGATGGTGAACACTGAAGCTTTCTTT. It is translated as CASSEQGMVNTEAFF.

This clone was picked up a small number of times. This chain links TRBV5-1 with TRBJ2-7, with 8 bases lining up with TRBD1. This CDR3 is built from 14 residues. Trimming took 0 bases from V and 3 from J; bases not matched to a gene: 2. Looked up from germline, CDR1 is SGHRS and CDR2 is YFSETQ. The CDR3: CASSLGQGIYEQYF. The CDR3 DNA reads as TGCGCCAGCAGCTTGGGACAGGGGATCTACGAGCAGTACTTC.

Comments on this clone: The germline gene is not matched at one end of the junction; a read error may be the cause. The chain joins TRBV7-7 to TRBJ2-2; D remains unclear. CDR1 and CDR2 from the germline V gene are SSHAT and FNYEAQ (reference sequence). The CDR3 has 13 residues. CDR3 residues: CASSPVTTGELFF. CDR3 in DNA: TGTGCTAGCAGTCCCGTCACTACCGGGGAGCTGTTTTTT.

This rearrangement joins TRBV4-1 to TRBJ1-6; 7 bases align to TRBD1. CDR1 MGHRA and CDR2 YSYEKL come from the germline V gene. The V and J ends lost 4 bases and 2 bases, in that order; junction bases with no gene match: 2. The length of the CDR3 is 15 residues. The CDR3 loop reads CASSRDSTYNSPLHF. CDR3 nucleotide sequence: TGCGCCAGCAGCCGGGACAGTACCTATAATTCACCCCTCCACTTT.